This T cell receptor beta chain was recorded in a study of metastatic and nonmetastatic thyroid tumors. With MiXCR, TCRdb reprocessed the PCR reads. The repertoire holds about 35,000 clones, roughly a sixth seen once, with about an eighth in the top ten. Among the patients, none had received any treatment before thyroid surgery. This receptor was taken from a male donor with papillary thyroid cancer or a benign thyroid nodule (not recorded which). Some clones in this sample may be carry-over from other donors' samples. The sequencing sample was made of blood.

CDR3 sequence (DNA): TGTGCCAGCAGGACAAGTCCGGGACAGAGCACAGATACGCAGTATTTT. Its translation: CASRTSPGQSTDTQYF. This chain links TRBV28 with TRBJ2-3; 7 positions match TRBD1. Germline values: CDR1 MDHEN, CDR2 SYDVKM. The V segment lost 6 bases and the J segment 0 bases; nucleotides outside the gene matches: 9. This CDR3 region has 16 residues.